This TCR beta chain appears in the sequencing data of a study of identifying expanded T cells in peripheral blood. General study findings and limits: Clone count variance between approximately 2-week samples rose with total template count.

The CDR3 extends over 15 amino acids. V trimming: 7 bases; J trimming: 9 bases; junction bases outside the gene matches: 13. Germline-derived CDR1 and CDR2 are LNHDA and SQIVND (reference sequence). The protocol was immunoSEQ multiplex PCR, while the TCRdb copy is restricted to in-frame clones and leaves out a portion. The sample contains 100,000 or so clones, about 83% of which appear only once. Comment on this clone: Its matching antigen is unknown.

The gene calls are TRBV19 and TRBJ2-3; TRBD2 aligns across 10 bases. Sequencing used blood. This clonotype originated in a person aged 18 to 70 in good health. The CDR3 DNA reads TGTGCCAGTACCCCCGGACTAGCGGTCTTACGAACGCAGTATTTT. It yields the protein CASTPGLAVLRTQYF.